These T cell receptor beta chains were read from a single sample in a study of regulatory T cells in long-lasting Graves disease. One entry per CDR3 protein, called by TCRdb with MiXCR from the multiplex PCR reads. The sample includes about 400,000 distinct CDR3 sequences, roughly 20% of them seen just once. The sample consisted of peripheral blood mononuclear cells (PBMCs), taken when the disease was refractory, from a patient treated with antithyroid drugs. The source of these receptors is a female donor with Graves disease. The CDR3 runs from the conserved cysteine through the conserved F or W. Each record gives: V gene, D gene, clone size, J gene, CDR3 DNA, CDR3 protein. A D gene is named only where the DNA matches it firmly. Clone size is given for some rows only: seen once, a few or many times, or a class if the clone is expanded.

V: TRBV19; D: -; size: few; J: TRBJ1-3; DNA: TGTGCCAGTATCGACAGCCTACGCTCTGGAAACACCATATATTTT; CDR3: CASIDSLRSGNTIYF
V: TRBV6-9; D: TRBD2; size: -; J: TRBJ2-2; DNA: TGTGCCAGCAGTTCCCAGACTAGCGGGAGTTCCGGGGAGCTGTTTTTT; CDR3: CASSSQTSGSSGELFF
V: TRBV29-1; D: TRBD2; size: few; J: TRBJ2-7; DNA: TGCAGCGTTTCGACCGGGACTAGCGTCTACGAGCAGTACTTC; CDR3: CSVSTGTSVYEQYF
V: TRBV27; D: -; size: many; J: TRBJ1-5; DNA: TGTGCCAGCAGTGCCCGGCCTGGGGGGGATAGCAATCAGCCCCAGCATTTT; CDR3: CASSARPGGDSNQPQHF
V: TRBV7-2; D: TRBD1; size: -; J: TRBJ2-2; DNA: TGTGCCAGCAGCCTCCGACAGGGACCACATTCGAACACCGGGGAGCTGTTTTTT; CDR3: CASSLRQGPHSNTGELFF
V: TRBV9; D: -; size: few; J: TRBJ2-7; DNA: TGTGCCAGCAGCGTAGCAGCAGGGTCCTACGAGCAGTACTTC; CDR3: CASSVAAGSYEQYF
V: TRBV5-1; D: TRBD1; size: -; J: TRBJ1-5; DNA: TGCGCCAGCAGCGAGGGGACAGGGGGCAATCAGCCCCAGCATTTT; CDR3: CASSEGTGGNQPQHF
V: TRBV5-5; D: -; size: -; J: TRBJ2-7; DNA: TGTGCCAGCAGCTTAGAACCGGGGCACTACGAGCAGTACTTC; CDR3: CASSLEPGHYEQYF
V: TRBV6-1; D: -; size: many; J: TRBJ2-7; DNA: TGTGCCAGCAGAACATTCCGGGCCCAAAGCTCCTACGAGCAGTACTTC; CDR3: CASRTFRAQSSYEQYF
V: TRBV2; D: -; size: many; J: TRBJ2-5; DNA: TGTGCCAGCAGAGAGGACAGATCATACCAAGAGACCCAGTACTTC; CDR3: CASREDRSYQETQYF
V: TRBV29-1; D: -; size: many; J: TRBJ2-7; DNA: TGCAGCGTTGGGAGAGGGGCCTACGAGCAGTACTTC; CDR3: CSVGRGAYEQYF
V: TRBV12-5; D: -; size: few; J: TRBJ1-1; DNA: TGTGCTACCCTTCGGGGCACTGAAGCTTTCTTT; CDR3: CATLRGTEAFF
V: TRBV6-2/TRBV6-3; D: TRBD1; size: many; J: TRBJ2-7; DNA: TGTGCCAGCAGTTACTCCTCGCCGGACAGGAGCTACGAGCAGTACTTC; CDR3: CASSYSSPDRSYEQYF
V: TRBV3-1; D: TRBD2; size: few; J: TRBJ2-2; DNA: TGTGCCAGCAGCAAGCTAGCGGGAGGCCTCACCGGGGAGCTGTTTTTT; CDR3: CASSKLAGGLTGELFF
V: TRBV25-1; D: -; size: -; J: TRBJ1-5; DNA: TGTGCCAGCAGTGAATCATTGAGGGGGCCCCAGCATTTT; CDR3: CASSESLRGPQHF
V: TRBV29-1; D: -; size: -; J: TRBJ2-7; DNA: TGCAGCGTTGAATACTTATACGAGCAGTACTTC; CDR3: CSVEYLYEQYF
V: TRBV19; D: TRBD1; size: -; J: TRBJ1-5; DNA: TGTGCCAGTAGTAAAGAGACAGGGGTCAAGCAGCCCCAGCATTTT; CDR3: CASSKETGVKQPQHF
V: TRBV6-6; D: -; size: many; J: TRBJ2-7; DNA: TGTGCCAGCAGTTACTCGTCAATAGCGGCCTACGAGCAGTACTTC; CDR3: CASSYSSIAAYEQYF
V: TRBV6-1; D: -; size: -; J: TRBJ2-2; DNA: TGTGCCAGCACTCAAGCAGGGCGCACCGGGGAGCTGTTTTTT; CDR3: CASTQAGRTGELFF
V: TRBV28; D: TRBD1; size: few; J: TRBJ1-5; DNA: TGTGCCAGCAGTTTTGTTCGGACAGGCCCCCAGCCCCAGCATTTT; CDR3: CASSFVRTGPQPQHF
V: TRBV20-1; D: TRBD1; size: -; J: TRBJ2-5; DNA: TGCAGTGCTAGAGAGGAGATTTGGGACAGGGGGTGGACCCAGTACTTC; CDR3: CSAREEIWDRGWTQYF
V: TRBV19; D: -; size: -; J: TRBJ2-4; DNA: TGTGCCAGTAGTATAGATTCCGATAGTCTTAGAGCCAAAAACATTCAGTACTTC; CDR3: CASSIDSDSLRAKNIQYF
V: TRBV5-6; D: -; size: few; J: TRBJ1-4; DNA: TGTGCCAGCAGCCAACGGGGGGACGAAAAACTGTTTTTT; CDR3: CASSQRGDEKLFF
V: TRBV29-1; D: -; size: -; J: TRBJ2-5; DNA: TGCAGCGCAGGACAAGTCCAAGAGACCCAGTACTTC; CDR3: CSAGQVQETQYF
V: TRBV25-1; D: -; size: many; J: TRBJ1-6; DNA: TGTGCCAGCAGTGCAGGGTTGAATTCACCCCTCCACTTT; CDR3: CASSAGLNSPLHF
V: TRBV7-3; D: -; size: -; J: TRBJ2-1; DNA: TGTGCCAGCAGCTTATATGGGGGGGGCGATGAGCAGTTCTTC; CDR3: CASSLYGGGDEQFF
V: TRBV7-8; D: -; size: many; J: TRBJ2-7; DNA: TGTGCCAGCAGCTTAGCGCTCCCCGGGACGTTCTCCTACGAGCAGTACTTC; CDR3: CASSLALPGTFSYEQYF
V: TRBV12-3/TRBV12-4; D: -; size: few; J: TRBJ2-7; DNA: TGTGCCAGCAGTTTAGGAGGCCAGGGTAACTACGAGCAGTACTTC; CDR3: CASSLGGQGNYEQYF
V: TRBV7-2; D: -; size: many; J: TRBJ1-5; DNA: TGTGCCAGCAGCAGAGACAGGACCTATCAGCCCCAGCATTTT; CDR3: CASSRDRTYQPQHF
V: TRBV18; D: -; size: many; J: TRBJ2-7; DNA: TGTGCCAGCTCACCTTCCCAGGGAGCCCACGAGCAGTACTTC; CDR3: CASSPSQGAHEQYF
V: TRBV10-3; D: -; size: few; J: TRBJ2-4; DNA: TGTGCCATCCGCGACCTAGCCAAAAACATTCAGTACTTC; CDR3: CAIRDLAKNIQYF
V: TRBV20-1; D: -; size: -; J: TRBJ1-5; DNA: TGCAGTGCTTCTCCCTCCGGACAGATAAATCAGCCCCAGCATTTT; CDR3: CSASPSGQINQPQHF
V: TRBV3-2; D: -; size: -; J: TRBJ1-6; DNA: TGTGCCAGCAGCCAAGGAACAGATCATTCACCCCTCCACTTT; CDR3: CASSQGTDHSPLHF
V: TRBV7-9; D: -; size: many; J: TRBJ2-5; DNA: TGTGCCAGCAGCTTATTGTTCAGCGGTCCTAGAGAGACCCAGTACTTC; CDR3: CASSLLFSGPRETQYF
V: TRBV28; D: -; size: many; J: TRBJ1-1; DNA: TGTGCCAGCAGTTTTGGCCTGACCACTGAAGCTTTCTTT; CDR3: CASSFGLTTEAFF
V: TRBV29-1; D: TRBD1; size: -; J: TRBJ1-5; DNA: TGCAGCGTATCCGGGACAGGGGATCAGCCCCAGCATTTT; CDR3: CSVSGTGDQPQHF
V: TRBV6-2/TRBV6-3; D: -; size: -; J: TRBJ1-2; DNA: TGTGCCAGCAGTTACTCGGGGACGCGCCTCCTCGCGGACACCTTC; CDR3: CASSYSGTRLLADTF
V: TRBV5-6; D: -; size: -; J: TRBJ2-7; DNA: TGTGCCAGCAGCTTGGTGGGGAGGACCTACGAGCAGTACTTC; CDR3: CASSLVGRTYEQYF
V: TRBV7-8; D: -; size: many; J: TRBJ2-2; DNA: TGTGCCAGCAGCTACCCGGGGGATAGAAACACCGGGGAGCTGTTTTTT; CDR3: CASSYPGDRNTGELFF
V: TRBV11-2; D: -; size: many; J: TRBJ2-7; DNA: TGTGCCAGCAGCTCCCCCAGTTCGTACGAGCAGTACTTC; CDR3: CASSSPSSYEQYF
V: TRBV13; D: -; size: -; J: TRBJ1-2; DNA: TGTGCCAGCAGCACGGGGGGCAGGGATTCGGTCTATGGCTACACCTTC; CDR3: CASSTGGRDSVYGYTF
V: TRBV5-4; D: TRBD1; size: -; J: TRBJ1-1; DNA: TGTGCCAGTAGCCCCCAGACAGGGGAGAACACTGAAGCTTTCTTT; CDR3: CASSPQTGENTEAFF
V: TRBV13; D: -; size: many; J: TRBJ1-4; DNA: TGTGCCAGCAGCTTAGGGGCAGCACAAAATGAAAAACTGTTTTTT; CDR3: CASSLGAAQNEKLFF
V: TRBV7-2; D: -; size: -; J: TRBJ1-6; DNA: TGTGCCAGCAGCTTCGGGACCTCTAATTCACCCCTCCACTTT; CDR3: CASSFGTSNSPLHF
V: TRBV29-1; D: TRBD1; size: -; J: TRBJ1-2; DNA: TGCAGCGTTGCATGGACAGGGGGCGGGAATGGCTACACCTTC; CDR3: CSVAWTGGGNGYTF
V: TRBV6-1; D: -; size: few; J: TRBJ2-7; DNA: TGTGCCAGCAACGAGTGGGGTTACGAGCAGTACTTC; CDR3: CASNEWGYEQYF
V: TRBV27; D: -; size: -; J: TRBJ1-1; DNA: TGTGCCAGCAGCCGGCACAGGGAGTTCACTGAAGCTTTCTTT; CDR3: CASSRHREFTEAFF
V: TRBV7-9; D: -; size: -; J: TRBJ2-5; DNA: TGTGCCAGCAGCTTAATTCCAGGGCCCCAGGAGACCCAGTACTTC; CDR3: CASSLIPGPQETQYF
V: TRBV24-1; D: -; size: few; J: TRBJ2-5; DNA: TGTGCCGCCAGTGATTTTGGTCCTCTAGCGTCCGAGACCCAGTACTTC; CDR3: CAASDFGPLASETQYF
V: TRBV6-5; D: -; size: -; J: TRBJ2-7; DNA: TGTGCCAGCAGTTACCAAGGCTCCCCCTACGAGCAGTACTTC; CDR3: CASSYQGSPYEQYF
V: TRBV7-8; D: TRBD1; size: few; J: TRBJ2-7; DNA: TGTGCCAGCAGCTTGGACAGGGGAGCCTCGGGGGAGCAGTACTTC; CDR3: CASSLDRGASGEQYF
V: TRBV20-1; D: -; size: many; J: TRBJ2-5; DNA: TGCAGTGCCAACGGGCCCAGGGGAGAGACCCAGTACTTC; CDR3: CSANGPRGETQYF